This T cell receptor (beta chain) was sequenced in a study of chemoradiotherapy in HPV16-positive cancers. Repeated repertoire sampling spanned the course of chemoradiotherapy. Assay used: immunoSEQ multiplex PCR; TCRdb lists only in-frame clones, some missing. Among about 12,000 clones listed, about three quarters were seen once. Overall study results and limits: The functional HPV-specific definition rests on just a couple of HPV16-positive patients.

A word on this clone: What it binds is unknown.

Sampling was carried out from a patient who underwent chemoradiotherapy. The sequence derives from a human donor with HPV-associated anogenital cancer.

CDR3 in amino acids: CASSQESSEMPDTQYF. CDR3 bases: TGCGCCAGCAGCCAAGAGTCTAGCGAGATGCCAGATACGCAGTATTTT. The V and J genes are TRBV4-1 and TRBJ2-3; D might be TRBD2 (6 bases). This CDR3 has 16 residues. Trimming removed 0 bases at V and 4 bases at J, with 14 bases between. Per the germline V gene, CDR1 is MGHRA and CDR2 is YSYEKL.